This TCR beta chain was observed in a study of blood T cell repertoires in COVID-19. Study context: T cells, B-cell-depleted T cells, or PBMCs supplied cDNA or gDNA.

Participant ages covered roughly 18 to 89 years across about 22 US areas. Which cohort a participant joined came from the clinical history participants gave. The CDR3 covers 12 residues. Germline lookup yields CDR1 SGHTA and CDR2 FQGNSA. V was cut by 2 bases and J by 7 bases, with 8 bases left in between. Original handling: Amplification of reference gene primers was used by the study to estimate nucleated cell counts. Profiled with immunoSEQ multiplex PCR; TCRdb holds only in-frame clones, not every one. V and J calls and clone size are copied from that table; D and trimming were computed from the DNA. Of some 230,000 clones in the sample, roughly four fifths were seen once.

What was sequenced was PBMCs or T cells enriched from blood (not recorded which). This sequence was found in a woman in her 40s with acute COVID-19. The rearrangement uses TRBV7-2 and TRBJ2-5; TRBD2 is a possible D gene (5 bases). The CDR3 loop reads CASSLNGGTQYF. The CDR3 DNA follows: TGTGCCAGCAGCTTAAATGGAGGGACCCAGTACTTC.